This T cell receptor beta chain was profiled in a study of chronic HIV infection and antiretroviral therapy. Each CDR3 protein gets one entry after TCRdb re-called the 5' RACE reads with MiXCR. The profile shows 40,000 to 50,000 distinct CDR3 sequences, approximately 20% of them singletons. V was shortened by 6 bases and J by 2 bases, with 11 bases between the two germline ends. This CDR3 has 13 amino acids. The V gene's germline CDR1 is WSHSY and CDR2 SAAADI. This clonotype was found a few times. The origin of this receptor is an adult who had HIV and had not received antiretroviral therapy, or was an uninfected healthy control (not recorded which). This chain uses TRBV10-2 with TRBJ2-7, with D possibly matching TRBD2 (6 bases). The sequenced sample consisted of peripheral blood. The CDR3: CASRREVPYEQYF. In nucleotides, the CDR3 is TGCGCCAGCAGGCGGGAAGTCCCCTACGAGCAGTACTTC.